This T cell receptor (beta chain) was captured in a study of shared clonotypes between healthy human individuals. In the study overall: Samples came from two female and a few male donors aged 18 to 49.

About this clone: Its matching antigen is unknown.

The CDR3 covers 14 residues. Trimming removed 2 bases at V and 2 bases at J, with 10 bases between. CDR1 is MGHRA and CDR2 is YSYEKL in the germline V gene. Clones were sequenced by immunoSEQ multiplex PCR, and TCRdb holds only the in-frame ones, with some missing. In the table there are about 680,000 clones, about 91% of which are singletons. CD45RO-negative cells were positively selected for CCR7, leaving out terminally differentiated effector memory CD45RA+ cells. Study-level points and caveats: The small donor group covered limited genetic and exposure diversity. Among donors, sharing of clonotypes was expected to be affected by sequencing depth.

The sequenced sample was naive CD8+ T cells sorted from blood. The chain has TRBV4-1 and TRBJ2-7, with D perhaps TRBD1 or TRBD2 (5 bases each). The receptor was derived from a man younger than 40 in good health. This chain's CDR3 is CASSQRDGTYEQYF. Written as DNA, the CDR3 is TGCGCCAGCAGCCAAAGGGACGGTACCTACGAGCAGTACTTC.